Given below is one T cell receptor beta chain in context. Antigen unknown. This CDR3 comprises 13 residues. Trimming took off 3 bases at V and 1 base at J, with 8 bases between the two ends. Germline assignment: CDR1 SQVTM and CDR2 ANQGSEA. The data originate from a study of T-cell memory formation after mild COVID-19. Study in general: Most TCR clusters belonged to a single donor.

The TCR alpha and TCR beta cDNA libraries, bearing sample barcodes and UMIs, were generated by 5'RACE using constant-segment primers. A single record per CDR3 protein comes from TCRdb applying MiXCR to the 5' RACE reads. The sample includes just over 60,000 distinct CDR3 sequences, over 8.5% of them seen just once. Study results and limitations: From day 15 to 85, contracting clones were balanced between CD4 and CD8, whereas later expanders leaned toward CD4+. The study found contracting CD4+ clones mainly in CM and EM and contracting CD8+ clones in EMRA.

The chain combines TRBV29-1 with TRBJ2-3; D not resolved. The source is a man aged 18-30 years who had mild COVID-19 (a few samples of this study predate the infection). Cell type and time point are not known. Sequencing input: PBMCs or a T cell subset sorted from them (not recorded which). CDR3 DNA: TGCAGCGTTGACAGTCGGGGCACAGATACGCAGTATTTT. Its translation is CSVDSRGTDTQYF.